The 32 T cell receptor beta chains in this list originate from one sample, sequenced in a study of shared clonotypes between healthy human individuals. Produced via immunoSEQ multiplex PCR; TCRdb's table is partial and in-frame only. The repertoire has hundreds of thousands of clones, 80% to 95% of them found once; the top ten carry about 24%. Naive-designated CD8 cells lacked CD45RO, were positively enriched for CCR7, and omitted terminally differentiated effector memory CD45RA+ cells. Sequenced: naive CD8+ T cells sorted from blood. These receptors came from a man aged 25-45 years in good health.

The chain combines TRBV5-1 with TRBJ2-7, with D possibly matching TRBD2 (6 bases). The CDR3 runs to 15 residues. Germline CDR1 reads SGHRS; CDR2 reads YFSETQ. With 4 bases removed from V and 3 bases from J, the gap between germline ends came to 17 bases. CDR3 sequence (DNA): TGCGCCAGCAGCGCCAGTTCGGGACTTAACTACGAGCAGTACTTC. Translation: CASSASSGLNYEQYF. Looking up the rest from reference TRBV5-1 and TRBJ2-7 gives the full variable domain: KAGVTQTPRYLIKTRGQQVTLSCSPISGHRSVSWYQQTPGQGLQFLFEYFSETQRNKGNFPGRFSGRQFSNSRSEMNVSTLELGDSALYLCASSASSGLNYEQYFGPGTRLTVT.

The chain joins TRBV11-2 to TRBJ2-1, with 8 bases aligning to TRBD2. CDR1 is SGHAT, CDR2 FQNNGV, per germline. V trimming: 3 bases; J trimming: 0 bases; junction bases outside the gene matches: 7. CDR3 length: 17 amino acids. CDR3 amino acids: CASSFGPGGSSYNEQFF. In DNA, the CDR3 is TGTGCCAGCAGCTTTGGGCCGGGGGGGAGCTCCTACAATGAGCAGTTCTTC.

The chain joins TRBV19 to TRBJ2-3; 8 bases match TRBD2. V dropped 7 bases and J dropped 3; count of bases not matched to a gene: 6. This CDR3 is built from 14 residues. From germline, CDR1 is LNHDA and CDR2 SQIVND (reference sequence). The chain's CDR3 is CASNLAGFTDTQYF. CDR3 nucleotides: TGTGCCAGTAACCTAGCGGGTTTTACAGATACGCAGTATTTT.

V gene TRBV5-1 combines with J gene TRBJ1-4; D unclear. Germline CDR1 is SGHRS and CDR2 is YFSETQ. The CDR3 is 16 residues long. With 4 bases removed from V and 0 bases from J, the gap between germline ends came to 13 bases. The CDR3 protein is CASSAEGAATNEKLFF. The CDR3 coding sequence is TGCGCCAGCAGCGCCGAGGGCGCCGCAACTAATGAAAAACTGTTTTTT.

DNA for the CDR3: TGTGCCAGCCCTAGAGACGGAAAAATGAACACTGAAGCTTTCTTT. Translating gives CASPRDGKMNTEAFF. The rearrangement uses TRBV7-2 and TRBJ1-1; D is undetermined. This CDR3 comprises 15 residues. Deletions cut 8 bases from V and 0 bases from J, with 16 bases between. CDR1 and CDR2 (germline): SGHTA, FQGNSA. The full variable domain, completed using reference TRBV7-2 and TRBJ1-1, is GAGVSQSPSNKVTEKGKDVELRCDPISGHTALYWYRQSLGQGLEFLIYFQGNSAPDKSGLPSDRFSAERTGGSVSTLTIQRTQQEDSAVYLCASPRDGKMNTEAFFGQGTRLTVV.

The chain is built from TRBV9 and TRBJ2-6, with TRBD1 matching 10 bases. The CDR3 consists of 17 residues. V lost 3 bases, J lost 4 bases, and 7 bases stayed unmatched. Germline loops: CDR1 SGDLS, CDR2 YYNGEE. The CDR3 DNA follows: TGTGCCAGCAGCGACCCGGGACAGGGGACCGGGGCCAACGTCCTGACTTTC. Its protein product is CASSDPGQGTGANVLTF.

The CDR3 sequence: CASSFGLAGELRELFF. In DNA, the CDR3 is TGTGCCAGCAGCTTTGGGCTAGCGGGAGAACTTAGGGAGCTGTTTTTT. The chain employs TRBV7-9 and TRBJ2-2; TRBD2 matches 10 bases. The V gene's germline CDR1 is SEHNR and CDR2 FQNEAQ (reference sequence). The CDR3 sequence is 16 residues long. Trimming at V came to 3 bases and at J to 9 bases, leaving 10 bases not matched to a gene.

This clone appeared once. This chain connects TRBV30 to TRBJ1-3, with D possibly matching TRBD1 (5 bases). CDR1 and CDR2 (germline): GTSNPN, SVGIG (reference sequence). The CDR3 length is 15 residues. V gave up 2 bases and J gave up 0 bases, with 11 bases separating them. The CDR3 is CAWSPDSPSGNTIYF. The CDR3 nucleotides are TGTGCCTGGAGTCCCGACAGCCCCTCTGGAAACACCATATATTTT.

J is TRBJ2-7 and V is TRBV9; D unresolved. There are 12 residues in the CDR3. CDR1 and CDR2 (germline): SGDLS, YYNGEE. Deletions cut 3 bases from V and 4 bases from J, with 8 bases between. The chain's CDR3 is CASSGSEYEQYF. Written as DNA, the CDR3 is TGTGCCAGCAGCGGAAGCGAGTACGAGCAGTACTTC.

The chain joins TRBV7-9 to TRBJ2-5; the D is unclear. V lost 0 bases and J 4 bases, leaving 12 bases between the germline ends. The CDR3 contains 15 residues. CDR1 SEHNR and CDR2 FQNEAQ come from the germline V gene (reference sequence). The CDR3 sequence: CASSLATASRETQYF. The CDR3 DNA sequence: TGTGCCAGCAGCTTAGCCACAGCATCAAGAGAGACCCAGTACTTC.

This chain joins TRBV19 and TRBJ2-5; 7 positions match TRBD2. The V and J ends lost 8 bases and 3 bases, in that order; junction bases with no gene match: 15. Germline V gene lookup returns CDR1 LNHDA and CDR2 SQIVND (reference sequence). This CDR3 contains 16 residues. The CDR3: CASRAAFLSGKETQYF. DNA of the CDR3: TGTGCCAGTCGCGCCGCCTTCTTAAGCGGGAAAGAGACCCAGTACTTC.

This chain links TRBV7-2 with TRBJ2-1; tentative D call: TRBD1 (6 bases). The CDR3 length is 15 residues. Trimming shortened V by 1 base and J by 2 bases, and 9 bases separated the two germline ends. In germline, CDR1 is SGHTA, CDR2 FQGNSA. The chain's CDR3 is CASSLEAGAYNEQFF. DNA of the CDR3: TGTGCCAGCAGCTTAGAGGCAGGGGCCTACAATGAGCAGTTCTTC.

V is TRBV5-1 and J is TRBJ1-5; D is undetermined. With 0 bases removed from V and 7 bases from J, the gap between germline ends came to 11 bases. Germline values: CDR1 SGHRS, CDR2 YFSETQ. The CDR3 length is 14 residues. CDR3 coding DNA: TGCGCCAGCAGCTTGGATACCAGAAAGCAGCCCCAGCATTTT. Translated, it gives CASSLDTRKQPQHF.

This clone was seen more than once but under ten times. The J gene is TRBJ1-2, the V gene TRBV5-5, with D hard to call. The CDR3 is made up of 12 amino acids. V was trimmed by 2 bases and J by 3 bases, leaving 5 bases between them. In germline, CDR1 is SGHKS, CDR2 YYEKEE (reference sequence). This CDR3 is CASSFGDYGYTF. The CDR3 DNA is TGTGCCAGCAGCTTCGGAGACTATGGCTACACCTTC.

The CDR3, as DNA: TGTGCCAGTAGGCTAATACACGGAAACTCTGGAAACACCATATATTTT. Amino acids: CASRLIHGNSGNTIYF. The chain employs TRBV19 and TRBJ1-3; D is unresolved. Germline V gene data show CDR1 as LNHDA and CDR2 as SQIVND (reference sequence). This CDR3 is built from 16 residues. Trimming left V 6 bases short and J 0 bases short, with 15 bases between. The entire variable domain, with the rest obtained from reference TRBV19 and TRBJ1-3, is as follows: DGGITQSPKYLFRKEGQNVTLSCEQNLNHDAMYWYRQDPGQGLRLIYYSQIVNDFQKGDIAEGYSVSREKKESFPLTVTSAQKNPTAFYLCASRLIHGNSGNTIYFGEGSWLTVV.

The chain is built from TRBV19 and TRBJ2-1, with 7 positions matching TRBD1. Trimming cost V 7 bases and J 6 bases; bases outside gene matches: 3. The CDR3 has 12 amino acids. The germline V gene has CDR1 LNHDA and CDR2 SQIVND (reference sequence). The CDR3 protein is CASTRDSNEQFF. As DNA, the CDR3 is TGTGCCAGTACCAGGGACAGCAATGAGCAGTTCTTC.

This chain links TRBV27 with TRBJ2-7; a possible D gene is TRBD2 (6 bases). This CDR3 is built from 13 residues. V lost 3 bases and J 13 bases, leaving 19 bases between the germline ends. The germline CDR1 and CDR2 sequences are MNHEY and SMNVEV (reference sequence). Here the CDR3 DNA reads TGTGCCAGCAGTTTGGTGTCGGACTACCCAGTATACTTC. Residues: CASSLVSDYPVYF.

This clone was detected many times. This sequence joins TRBV6-1 and TRBJ2-7; D is uncertain. The CDR3 has 14 residues. Germline V lookup: CDR1 MNHNS, CDR2 SASEGT. V lost 4 bases to trimming and J lost 3 bases, with 13 bases between them. The CDR3 nucleotides read TGTGCCAGCAGTGCCCTAACAGAAAGCTACGAGCAGTACTTC. It yields the protein CASSALTESYEQYF.

The CDR3 bases are TGCGCCAGCAGCTCCCGCCCCAACGATCAGCCCCAGCATTTT. As protein: CASSSRPNDQPQHF. The chain combines TRBV4-1 with TRBJ1-5; no firm D call. V lost 5 bases and J 5 bases, leaving 13 bases between the germline ends. Germline CDR1 MGHRA, CDR2 YSYEKL. The CDR3 is made up of 14 amino acids.

The CDR3 DNA reads as TGTGCCATCAGTGATAGCGGGAGAGTATACGAGCAGTACTTC. Translating gives CAISDSGRVYEQYF. V is TRBV10-3 and J is TRBJ2-7, with 9 positions matching TRBD2. Trimming at V came to 3 bases and at J to 4 bases, leaving 4 bases not matched to a gene. CDR3 length: 14 residues. Germline V lookup: CDR1 ENHRY, CDR2 SYGVKD.

The DNA for the CDR3 is TGTGCCAGCAGCGCCACTAGCGTATCTTCCTACGAGCAGTACTTC. This translates into CASSATSVSSYEQYF. The chain uses TRBV9 and TRBJ2-7, with TRBD2 matching over 7 bases. Germline V gives CDR1 SGDLS, CDR2 YYNGEE. V lost 3 bases, J lost 1 base, and 7 bases stayed unmatched. The CDR3 consists of 15 residues.

The chain combines TRBV7-6 with TRBJ2-2, with TRBD2 identical over 13 bases. Per the germline V gene, CDR1 is SGHVS and CDR2 is FNYEAQ. The CDR3 length is 18 residues. The V gene end was trimmed by 4 bases and the J gene end by 4 bases; junction bases not matched to a gene: 9. CDR3 residues: CASSSLTSGRPVTGELFF. In DNA, the CDR3 is TGTGCCAGCAGCTCTTTGACTAGCGGGAGGCCGGTCACCGGGGAGCTGTTTTTT. Full variable domain (missing parts from reference TRBV7-6 and TRBJ2-2): GAGVSQSPRYKVTKRGQDVALRCDPISGHVSLYWYRQALGQGPEFLTYFNYEAQQDKSGLPNDRFSAERPEGSISTLTIQRTEQRDSAMYRCASSSLTSGRPVTGELFFGEGSRLTVL.

The V call is TRBV7-2, the J call TRBJ2-1; 8 bases line up with TRBD2. The CDR3 sequence is 15 residues long. Germline CDR1 SGHTA, CDR2 FQGNSA. V lost 2 bases and J lost 4; bases outside the gene matches: 4. The CDR3, as DNA: TGTGCCAGCAGCTTAAGACTAGCGCCATACAATGAGCAGTTCTTC. As protein: CASSLRLAPYNEQFF.

The J gene is TRBJ2-1, the V gene TRBV4-1; the D is unclear. The CDR3 has 12 residues. The V end was cut by 3 bases, the J end by 7 bases, with 7 bases between. Germline V gene lookup returns CDR1 MGHRA and CDR2 YSYEKL. CDR3 loop: CASSHPPNEQFF. The CDR3, as DNA: TGCGCCAGCAGCCACCCCCCGAATGAGCAGTTCTTC.

V and J are TRBV19 and TRBJ2-7, with a weak D call TRBD1 (6 bases). Germline loops: CDR1 LNHDA, CDR2 SQIVND (reference sequence). V was shortened by 7 bases and J by 2 bases, with 12 bases between the two germline ends. CDR3 length: 13 amino acids. The CDR3 DNA is TGTGCCAGTAAAGACAGGCCGACCTACGAGCAGTACTTC. Translation: CASKDRPTYEQYF.

CDR3 coding DNA: TGTGCCAGCTCGCCGGGACAGGGTTATGAAAAACTGTTTTTT. Its protein is CASSPGQGYEKLFF. The genes are TRBV18 and TRBJ1-4, with 9 bases matching TRBD1. Germline V gene sequence: CDR1 KGHSH, CDR2 LQKENI. After removal of 6 bases from V and 6 bases from J, the junction contained 5 bases not matched to a gene. There are 14 residues in the CDR3.

This clone was counted only a few times. V usage is TRBV2 and J usage is TRBJ1-5, with a tentative D call TRBD1 (6 bases). The germline V gene encodes CDR1 SNHLY and CDR2 FYNNEI. The CDR3 totals 17 residues. The V and J ends lost 7 bases and 5 bases respectively, with 24 bases between them. CDR3 amino acids: CASTENPAGVGDQPQHF. The CDR3 nucleotides are TGTGCCAGCACCGAAAACCCGGCAGGGGTAGGGGATCAGCCCCAGCATTTT.

In nucleotides, the CDR3 is TGTGCCAGCAGTTTATCGGGACAGGGGTACTACGAGCAGTACTTC. Its translation is CASSLSGQGYYEQYF. This chain uses TRBV27 with TRBJ2-7; 10 nucleotides match TRBD1. Germline CDR1 MNHEY, CDR2 SMNVEV (reference sequence). Trimming removed 0 bases from V and 3 bases from J; junction bases left unmatched: 2. The CDR3 consists of 15 residues.

The V gene is TRBV7-2, the J gene TRBJ2-1, with a tentative D call TRBD2 (6 bases). In germline, CDR1 is SGHTA, CDR2 FQGNSA. Trimming removed 3 bases at V and 0 bases at J, with 12 bases between. This CDR3 comprises 16 residues. The CDR3 nucleotides are TGTGCCAGCAGCTTCCTAGCGCTCAGCTCCTACAATGAGCAGTTCTTC. This gives the protein CASSFLALSSYNEQFF.

The chain is built from TRBV2 and TRBJ2-3; 8 nucleotides line up with TRBD2. The length of the CDR3 is 14 residues. Germline loops: CDR1 SNHLY, CDR2 FYNNEI. V was pared by 6 bases and J by 4 bases, with 6 bases of the junction left unmatched. This chain's CDR3 is CASSGTRVPDTQYF. The CDR3 bases are TGTGCCAGCAGCGGGACTAGAGTACCAGATACGCAGTATTTT.

This clone was seen a single time. The chain joins TRBV7-9 to TRBJ1-1; D unresolved. This CDR3 contains 14 residues. The V gene's germline CDR1 is SEHNR and CDR2 FQNEAQ (reference sequence). V was cut by 5 bases and J by 0 bases, with 10 bases left in between. CDR3 in DNA: TGTGCCAGCAGCGCCGGGCGGATGAACACTGAAGCTTTCTTT. Encoded protein: CASSAGRMNTEAFF.

The chain employs TRBV4-1 and TRBJ2-1; 8 nucleotides match TRBD1. The CDR3 sequence is 17 residues long. The J segment lost 4 bases and the V segment lost 0 bases, leaving 8 bases of the junction unmatched. The V gene's germline CDR1 is MGHRA and CDR2 YSYEKL. CDR3 bases: TGCGCCAGCAGCCAAGAAGCAGGACAGGGATGGTACAATGAGCAGTTCTTC. Amino acids: CASSQEAGQGWYNEQFF.